This entry concerns a single TCR beta chain. The data originate from a study of blood T cells in healthy people across ages. The second PCR ran about 6 to 11 cycles with a sample-barcoded 5' primer and J-beta primers. Each cDNA molecule received a tag from a template-switch adaptor that had 12 random nucleotides. TCRdb analysed the 5' RACE reads with MiXCR anew, one entry per CDR3 protein. Among over a million distinct CDR3 sequences listed, 40% to 45% were seen once. Extraction of total RNA produced a minimum of 6 micrograms from each sample. V was trimmed by 5 bases and J by 1 base, leaving 16 bases between them. The CDR3 contains 16 residues. Per germline, CDR1 MNHEY and CDR2 SVGEGT.

The receptor comes from a woman between 18 and 29 years old in good health. Input material: blood. The V and J genes are TRBV6-2 or TRBV6-3 and TRBJ2-3; D perhaps matches TRBD1 (6 bases). The CDR3: CASSARGQPGTDTQYF. CDR3 in DNA: TGTGCCAGCAGTGCCCGCGGACAGCCTGGCACAGATACGCAGTATTTT.